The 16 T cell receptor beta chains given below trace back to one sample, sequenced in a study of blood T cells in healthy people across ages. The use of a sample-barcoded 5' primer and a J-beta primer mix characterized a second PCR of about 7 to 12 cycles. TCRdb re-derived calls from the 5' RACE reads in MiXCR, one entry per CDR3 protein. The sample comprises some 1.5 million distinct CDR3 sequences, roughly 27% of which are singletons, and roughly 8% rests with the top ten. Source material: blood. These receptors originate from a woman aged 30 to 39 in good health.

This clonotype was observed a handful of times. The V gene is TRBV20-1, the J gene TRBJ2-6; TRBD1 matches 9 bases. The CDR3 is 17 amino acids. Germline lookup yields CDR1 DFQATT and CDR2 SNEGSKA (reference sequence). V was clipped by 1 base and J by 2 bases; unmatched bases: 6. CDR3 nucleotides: TGCAGTGCTAGAGGGACAGGGGATTCTGCTGGGGCCAACGTCCTGACTTTC. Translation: CSARGTGDSAGANVLTF.

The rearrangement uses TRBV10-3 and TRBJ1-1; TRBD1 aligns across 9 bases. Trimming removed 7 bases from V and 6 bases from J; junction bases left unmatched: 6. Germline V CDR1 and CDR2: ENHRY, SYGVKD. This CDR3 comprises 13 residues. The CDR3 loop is CAIKATGGSEAFF. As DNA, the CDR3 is TGTGCCATCAAAGCGACAGGGGGGTCTGAAGCTTTCTTT.

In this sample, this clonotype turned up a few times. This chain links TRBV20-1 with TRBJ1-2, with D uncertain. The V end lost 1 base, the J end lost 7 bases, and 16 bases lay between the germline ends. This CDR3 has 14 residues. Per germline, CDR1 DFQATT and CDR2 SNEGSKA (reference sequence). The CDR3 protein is CSARVTPGYCGYTF. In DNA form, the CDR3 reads TGCAGTGCTAGAGTGACCCCGGGTTACTGTGGCTACACCTTC.

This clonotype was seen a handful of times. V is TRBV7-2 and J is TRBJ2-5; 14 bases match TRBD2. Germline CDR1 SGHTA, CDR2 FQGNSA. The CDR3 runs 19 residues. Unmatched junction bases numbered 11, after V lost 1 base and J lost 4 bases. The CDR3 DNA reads TGTGCCAGCAGCTTAGTGGCGACTAGCGGGGGGGCCAGGTCAGAGACCCAGTACTTC. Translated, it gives CASSLVATSGGARSETQYF.

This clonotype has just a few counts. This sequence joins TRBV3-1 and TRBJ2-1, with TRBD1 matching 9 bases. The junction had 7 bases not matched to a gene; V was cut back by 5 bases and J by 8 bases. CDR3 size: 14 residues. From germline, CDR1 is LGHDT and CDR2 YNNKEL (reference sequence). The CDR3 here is CASSARQGGDEQFF. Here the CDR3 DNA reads TGTGCCAGCAGCGCTCGACAGGGGGGGGATGAGCAGTTCTTC.

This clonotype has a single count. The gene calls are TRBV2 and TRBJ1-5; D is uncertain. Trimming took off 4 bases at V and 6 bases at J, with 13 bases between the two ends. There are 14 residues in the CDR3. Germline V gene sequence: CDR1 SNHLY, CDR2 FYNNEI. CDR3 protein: CASSGESGGQPQHF. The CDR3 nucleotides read TGTGCCAGCAGTGGCGAGTCAGGTGGTCAGCCCCAGCATTTT.

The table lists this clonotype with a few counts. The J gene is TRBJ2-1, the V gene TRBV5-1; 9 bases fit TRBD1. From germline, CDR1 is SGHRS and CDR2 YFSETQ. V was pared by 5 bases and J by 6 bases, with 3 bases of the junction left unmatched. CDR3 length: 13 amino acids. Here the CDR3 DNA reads TGCGCCAGCAGGGGACAGGGCTGCAATGAGCAGTTCTTC. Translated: CASRGQGCNEQFF.

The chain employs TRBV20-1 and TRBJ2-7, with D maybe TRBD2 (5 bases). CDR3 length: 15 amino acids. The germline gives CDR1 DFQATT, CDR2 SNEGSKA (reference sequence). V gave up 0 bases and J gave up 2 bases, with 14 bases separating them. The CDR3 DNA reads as TGCAGTGCTAGAGATCTCGGGGTATCGGCCTACGAGCAGTACTTC. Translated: CSARDLGVSAYEQYF.

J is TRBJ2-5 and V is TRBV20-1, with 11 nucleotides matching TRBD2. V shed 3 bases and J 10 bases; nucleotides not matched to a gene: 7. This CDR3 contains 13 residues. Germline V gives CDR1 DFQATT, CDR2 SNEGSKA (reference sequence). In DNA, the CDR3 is TGCAGTGCTAGGGGTTCTAGCGGGAGGCTCCAGTACTTC. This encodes CSARGSSGRLQYF.

Here the CDR3 DNA reads TGTGCCAGTAGAACCGTTGGGACAGCTAATTCACCCCTCCACTTT. This codes for CASRTVGTANSPLHF. The gene calls are TRBV19 and TRBJ1-6, with 7 bases lining up with TRBD1. The J segment lost 6 bases and the V segment lost 6 bases, leaving 8 bases of the junction unmatched. This CDR3 has 15 amino acids. Germline V lookup: CDR1 LNHDA, CDR2 SQIVND (reference sequence).

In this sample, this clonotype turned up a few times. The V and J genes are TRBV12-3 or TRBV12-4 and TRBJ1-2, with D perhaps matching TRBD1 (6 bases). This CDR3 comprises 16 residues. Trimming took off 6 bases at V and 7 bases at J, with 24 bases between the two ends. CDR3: CASSLGSVAGASGYTF. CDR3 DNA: TGTGCCAGCAGCTTGGGGAGTGTAGCAGGGGCGTCTGGCTACACCTTC.

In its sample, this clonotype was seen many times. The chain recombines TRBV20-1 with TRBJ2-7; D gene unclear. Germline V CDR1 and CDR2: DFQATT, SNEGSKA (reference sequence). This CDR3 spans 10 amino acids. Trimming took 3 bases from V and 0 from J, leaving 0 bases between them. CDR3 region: CSASSYEQYF. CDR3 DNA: TGCAGTGCTAGCTCCTACGAGCAGTACTTC.

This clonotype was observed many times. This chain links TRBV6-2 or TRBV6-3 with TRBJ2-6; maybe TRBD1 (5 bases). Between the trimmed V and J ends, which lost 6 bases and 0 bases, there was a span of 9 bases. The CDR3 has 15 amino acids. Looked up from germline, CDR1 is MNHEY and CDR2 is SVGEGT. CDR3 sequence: CASSRVDSGANVLTF. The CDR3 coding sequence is TGTGCCAGCAGCAGGGTGGACTCTGGGGCCAACGTCCTGACTTTC.

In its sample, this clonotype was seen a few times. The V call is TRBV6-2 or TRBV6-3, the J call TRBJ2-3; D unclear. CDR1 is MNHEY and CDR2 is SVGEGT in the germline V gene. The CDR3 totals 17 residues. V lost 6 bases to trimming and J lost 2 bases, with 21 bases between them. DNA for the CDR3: TGTGCCAGCAGCGGAGCCGTTAGTTCCCATCCCACAGATACGCAGTATTTT. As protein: CASSGAVSSHPTDTQYF.

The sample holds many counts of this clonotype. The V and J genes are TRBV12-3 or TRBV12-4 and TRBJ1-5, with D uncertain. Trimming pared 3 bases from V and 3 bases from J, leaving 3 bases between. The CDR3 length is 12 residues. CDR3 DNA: TGTGCCAGCAGTTTGCACAATCAGCCCCAGCATTTT. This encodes CASSLHNQPQHF.

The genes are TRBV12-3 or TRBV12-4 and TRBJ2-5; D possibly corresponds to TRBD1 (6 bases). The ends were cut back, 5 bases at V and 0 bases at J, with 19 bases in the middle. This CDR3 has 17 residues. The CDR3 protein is CASSLFGRGMYQETQYF. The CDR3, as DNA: TGTGCCAGCAGTCTTTTTGGTAGGGGGATGTACCAAGAGACCCAGTACTTC.